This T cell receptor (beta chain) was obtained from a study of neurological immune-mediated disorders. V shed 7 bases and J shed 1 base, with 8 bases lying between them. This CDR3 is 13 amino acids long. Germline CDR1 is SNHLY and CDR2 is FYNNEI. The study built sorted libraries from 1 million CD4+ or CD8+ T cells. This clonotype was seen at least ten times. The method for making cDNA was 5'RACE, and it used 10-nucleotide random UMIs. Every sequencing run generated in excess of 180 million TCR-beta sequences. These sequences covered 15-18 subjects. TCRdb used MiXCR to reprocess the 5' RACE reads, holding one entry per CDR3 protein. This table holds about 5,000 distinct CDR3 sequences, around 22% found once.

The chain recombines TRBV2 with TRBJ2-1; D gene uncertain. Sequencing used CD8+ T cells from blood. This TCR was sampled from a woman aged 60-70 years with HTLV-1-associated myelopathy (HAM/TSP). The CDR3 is CASNALSYNEQFF. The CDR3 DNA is TGTGCCAGCAATGCTCTTTCCTACAATGAGCAGTTCTTC. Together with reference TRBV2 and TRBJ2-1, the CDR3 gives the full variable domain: EPEVTQTPSHQVTQMGQEVILRCVPISNHLYFYWYRQILGQKVEFLVSFYNNEISEKSEIFDDQFSVERPDGSNFTLKIRSTKLEDSAMYFCASNALSYNEQFFGPGTRLTVL.